The sequence of this TCR beta chain was determined in a study of CD8+CD57+ T cells in acquired aplastic anemia. Overall study: DNA from sorted CD4+ and CD8+ cells averaged about 3.2 ug. Findings and limits, study-wide: Patients versus controls showed no significant CD8+ Simpson's diversity difference.

V was trimmed by 5 bases and J by 1 base, leaving 13 bases between them. CDR3 length equals 14 residues. Germline values: CDR1 SGHRS, CDR2 YFSETQ. CDR3 and TCR beta VDJ profiling relied on a genomic DNA template. TCRdb itself ran the reads through MiXCR, one entry per CDR3 protein. This sample carries 200,000 to 250,000 distinct CDR3 sequences, about 37% of them seen once, and the ten largest clones take more than 0.95%. This clonotype was picked up many times. Its matching antigen is unknown. This TCR was sampled from a human donor in good health, serving as a control. The rearrangement uses TRBV5-1 and TRBJ2-7; D might be TRBD1 (5 bases). The specimen was sorted CD4+, CD8+, or CD8+CD57+ T cells (not recorded which) from PBMCs. The CDR3 nucleotides read TGCGCCAGCAGAATAACAGGCCAATCCTACGAGCAGTACTTC. Translation: CASRITGQSYEQYF.